This T cell receptor (beta chain) was obtained from a study of technical replicates of blood from a handful of donors. The data were produced by immunoSEQ multiplex PCR, yet TCRdb's version contains in-frame clones alone and is incomplete. The table shows about 74,000 clones, with 85% to 95% occurring only once. CDR3 length: 14 residues. In germline, CDR1 is SQVTM, CDR2 ANQGSEA. V lost 0 bases, J lost 4 bases, and 12 bases lay in between. The receptor was isolated from a human donor in good health. The chain is built from TRBV29-1 and TRBJ1-2, with a tentative D call TRBD1 (5 bases). The sample comprised T cells isolated from PBMCs. Written as DNA, the CDR3 is TGCAGCGTTGAAGAAGGGGCACGAACCTATGGCTACACCTTC. This codes for CSVEEGARTYGYTF.